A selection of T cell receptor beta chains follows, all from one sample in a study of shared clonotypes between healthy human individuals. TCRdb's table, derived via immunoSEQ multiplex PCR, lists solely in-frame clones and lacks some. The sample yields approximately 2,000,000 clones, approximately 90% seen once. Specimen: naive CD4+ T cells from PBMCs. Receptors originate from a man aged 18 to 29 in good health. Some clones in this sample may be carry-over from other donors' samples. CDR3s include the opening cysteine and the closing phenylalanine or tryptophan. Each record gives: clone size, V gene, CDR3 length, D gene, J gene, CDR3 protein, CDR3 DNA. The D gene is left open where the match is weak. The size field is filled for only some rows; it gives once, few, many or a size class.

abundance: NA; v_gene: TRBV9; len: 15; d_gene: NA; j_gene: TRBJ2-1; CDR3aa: CASSVGGSGSREQFF; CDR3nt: TGTGCCAGCAGCGTTGGTGGCAGCGGGTCGCGTGAGCAGTTCTTC
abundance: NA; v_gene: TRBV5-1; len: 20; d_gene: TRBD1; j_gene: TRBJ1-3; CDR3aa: CASWGGPGQGARGSANTIYF; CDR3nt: TGCGCCAGCTGGGGCGGCCCGGGACAGGGGGCGAGGGGGTCCGCAAACACCATATATTTT
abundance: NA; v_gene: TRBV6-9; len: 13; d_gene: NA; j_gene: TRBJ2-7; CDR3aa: CASRKDSSYEQYF; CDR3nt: TGTGCCAGCAGGAAGGACTCTTCCTACGAGCAGTACTTC
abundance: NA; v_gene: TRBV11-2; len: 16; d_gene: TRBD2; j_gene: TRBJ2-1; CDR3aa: CASSLDGSGGYNEQFF; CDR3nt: TGTGCCAGCAGCTTAGATGGGAGCGGGGGCTACAATGAGCAGTTCTTC
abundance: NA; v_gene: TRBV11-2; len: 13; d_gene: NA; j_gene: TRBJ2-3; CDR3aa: CASSHVGTDTQYF; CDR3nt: TGTGCCAGCAGCCACGTTGGCACAGATACGCAGTATTTT
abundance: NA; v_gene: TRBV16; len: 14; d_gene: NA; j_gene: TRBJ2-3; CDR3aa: CASSPTTVSDTQYF; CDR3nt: TGTGCCAGCAGCCCCACGACAGTCTCAGATACGCAGTATTTT
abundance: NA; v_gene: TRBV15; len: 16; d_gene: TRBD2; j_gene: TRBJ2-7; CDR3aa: CATSRPTGGSSYEQYF; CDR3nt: TGTGCCACCAGCAGGCCCACCGGGGGGAGCTCCTACGAGCAGTACTTC
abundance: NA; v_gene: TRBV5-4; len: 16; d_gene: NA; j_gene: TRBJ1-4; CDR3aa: CASSLSTQGLGEKLFF; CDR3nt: TGTGCCAGCAGCTTGTCTACGCAGGGGCTGGGAGAAAAACTGTTTTTT
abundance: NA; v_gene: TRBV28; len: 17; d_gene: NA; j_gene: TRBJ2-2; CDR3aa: CASSLMFGEKGTGELFF; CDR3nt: TGTGCCAGCAGTTTAATGTTTGGCGAAAAAGGCACCGGGGAGCTGTTTTTT
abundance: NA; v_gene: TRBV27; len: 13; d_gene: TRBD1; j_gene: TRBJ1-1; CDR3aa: CASSYRGVTEAFF; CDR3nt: TGTGCCAGCAGTTACAGGGGTGTCACTGAAGCTTTCTTT
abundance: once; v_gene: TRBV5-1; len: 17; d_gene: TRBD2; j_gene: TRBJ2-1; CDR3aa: CASSRGLAGGPSNEQFF; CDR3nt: TGCGCCAGCAGCAGGGGACTAGCGGGAGGGCCCTCTAATGAGCAGTTCTTC
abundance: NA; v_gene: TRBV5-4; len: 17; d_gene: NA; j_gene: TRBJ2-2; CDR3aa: CASSGGGGTANTGELFF; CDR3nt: TGTGCCAGCAGCGGAGGGGGTGGGACAGCAAACACCGGGGAGCTGTTTTTT
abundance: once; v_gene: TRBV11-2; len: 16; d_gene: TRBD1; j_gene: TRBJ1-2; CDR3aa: CASSSNRGKANYGYTF; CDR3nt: TGTGCCAGCAGCTCGAACAGGGGAAAGGCTAACTATGGCTACACCTTC
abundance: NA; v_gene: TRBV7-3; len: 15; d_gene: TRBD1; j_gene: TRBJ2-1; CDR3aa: CASSEDREPYNEQFF; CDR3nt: TGTGCCAGCAGCGAGGACAGGGAACCTTACAATGAGCAGTTCTTC
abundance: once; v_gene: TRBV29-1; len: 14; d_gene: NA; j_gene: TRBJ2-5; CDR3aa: CSVEEYSRGGTQYF; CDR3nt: TGCAGCGTTGAAGAATACAGTCGGGGTGGGACCCAGTACTTC
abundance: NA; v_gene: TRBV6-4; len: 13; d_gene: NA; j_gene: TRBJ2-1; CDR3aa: CASSDNAYNEQFF; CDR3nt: TGTGCCAGCAGTGACAACGCCTACAATGAGCAGTTCTTC
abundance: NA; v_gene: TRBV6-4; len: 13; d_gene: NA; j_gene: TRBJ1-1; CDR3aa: CASSPQGPTEAFF; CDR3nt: TGTGCCAGCAGCCCCCAAGGTCCCACTGAAGCTTTCTTT
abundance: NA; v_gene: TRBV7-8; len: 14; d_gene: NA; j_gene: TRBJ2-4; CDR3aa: CASSAILAKNIQYF; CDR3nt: TGTGCCAGCAGCGCAATATTAGCCAAAAACATTCAGTACTTC
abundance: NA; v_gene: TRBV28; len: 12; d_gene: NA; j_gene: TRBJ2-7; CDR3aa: CASRVQGFEQYF; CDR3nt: TGTGCCAGCAGGGTACAGGGATTCGAGCAGTACTTC
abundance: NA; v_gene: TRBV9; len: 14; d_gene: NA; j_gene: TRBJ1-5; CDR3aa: CAGGLGPSNQPQHF; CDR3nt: TGTGCCGGGGGCTTGGGTCCTAGCAATCAGCCCCAGCATTTT
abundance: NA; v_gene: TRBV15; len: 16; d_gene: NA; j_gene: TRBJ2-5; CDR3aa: CATSRELDRASGTQYF; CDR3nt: TGTGCCACCAGCAGAGAATTAGACAGAGCTTCAGGGACCCAGTACTTC
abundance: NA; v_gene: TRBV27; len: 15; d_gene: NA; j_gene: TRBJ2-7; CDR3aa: CASSSPQRSSYEQYF; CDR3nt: TGTGCCAGCAGTTCCCCCCAACGGAGCTCCTACGAGCAGTACTTC
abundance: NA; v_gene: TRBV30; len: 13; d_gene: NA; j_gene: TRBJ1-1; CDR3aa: CAWSVRVNTEAFF; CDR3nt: TGTGCCTGGAGTGTACGGGTTAACACTGAAGCTTTCTTT
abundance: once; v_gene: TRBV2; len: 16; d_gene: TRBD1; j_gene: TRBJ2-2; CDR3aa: CASSETGVRNTGELFF; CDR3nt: TGTGCCAGCAGTGAGACAGGGGTGAGGAACACCGGGGAGCTGTTTTTT
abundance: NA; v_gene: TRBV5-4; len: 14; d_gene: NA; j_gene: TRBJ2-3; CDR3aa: CASSLKTSTDTQYF; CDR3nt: TGTGCCAGCAGCTTAAAGACTAGCACAGATACGCAGTATTTT
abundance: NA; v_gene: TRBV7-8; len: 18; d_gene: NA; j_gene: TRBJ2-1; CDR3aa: CASSLGLRGRIRYNEQFF; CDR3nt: TGTGCCAGCAGCTTAGGGCTGCGTGGTCGGATACGGTACAATGAGCAGTTCTTC
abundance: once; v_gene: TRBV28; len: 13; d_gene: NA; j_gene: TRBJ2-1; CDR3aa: CASSRFTENEQFF; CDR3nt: TGTGCCAGCAGTCGGTTTACAGAAAATGAGCAGTTCTTC
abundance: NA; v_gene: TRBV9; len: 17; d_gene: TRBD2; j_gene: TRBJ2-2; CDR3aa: CASSFSGTSGSGGELFF; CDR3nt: TGTGCCAGCAGCTTTTCCGGGACTAGCGGGTCGGGAGGGGAGCTGTTTTTT
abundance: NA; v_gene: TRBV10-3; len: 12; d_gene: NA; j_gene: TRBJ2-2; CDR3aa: CAISDSAGELFF; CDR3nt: TGTGCCATCAGTGATTCGGCCGGGGAGCTGTTTTTT
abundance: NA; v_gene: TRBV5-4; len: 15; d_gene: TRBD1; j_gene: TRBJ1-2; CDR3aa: CASSPPGTGVDGYTF; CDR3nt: TGTGCCAGCAGCCCCCCGGGGACAGGGGTCGATGGCTACACCTTC
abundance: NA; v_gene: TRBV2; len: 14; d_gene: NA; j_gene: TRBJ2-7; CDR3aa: CASRRTILTYEQYF; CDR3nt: TGTGCCAGCAGGCGGACTATACTCACCTACGAGCAGTACTTC
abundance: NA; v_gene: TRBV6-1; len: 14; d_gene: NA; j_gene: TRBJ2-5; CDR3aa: CASSEARGSSQDYF; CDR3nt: TGTGCCAGCAGTGAAGCCCGGGGGAGCTCCCAGGATTACTTC
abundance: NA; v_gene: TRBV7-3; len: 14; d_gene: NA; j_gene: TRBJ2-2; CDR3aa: CASSLLAVGGELFF; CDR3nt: TGTGCCAGCAGCCTTCTAGCAGTCGGCGGGGAGCTGTTTTTT
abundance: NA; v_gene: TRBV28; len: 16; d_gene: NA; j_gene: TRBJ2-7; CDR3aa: CASSSSSTVSSYEQYF; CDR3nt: TGTGCCAGCAGTTCATCTTCGACAGTGAGCTCCTACGAGCAGTACTTC
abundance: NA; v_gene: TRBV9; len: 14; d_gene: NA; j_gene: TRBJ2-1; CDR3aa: CASSVAAFSGARFF; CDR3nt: TGTGCCAGCAGCGTAGCAGCTTTTAGCGGTGCCCGGTTCTTC
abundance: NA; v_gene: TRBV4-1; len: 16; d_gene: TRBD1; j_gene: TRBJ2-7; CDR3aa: CASSHTPGQGMGEQYF; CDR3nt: TGCGCCAGCAGCCATACGCCGGGACAGGGCATGGGCGAGCAGTACTTC
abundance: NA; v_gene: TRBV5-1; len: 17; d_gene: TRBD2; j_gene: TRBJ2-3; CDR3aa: CASSPGTSGRPTDTQYF; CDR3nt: TGCGCCAGCAGCCCCGGGACTAGCGGTCGTCCCACAGATACGCAGTATTTT
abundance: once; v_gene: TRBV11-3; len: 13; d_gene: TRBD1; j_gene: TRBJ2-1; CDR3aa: CASSSNRGGEQFF; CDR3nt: TGTGCCAGCAGCTCTAACAGGGGCGGTGAGCAGTTCTTC
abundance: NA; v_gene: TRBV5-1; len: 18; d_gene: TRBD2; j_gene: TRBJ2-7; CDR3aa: CASSLGTSGSPSSYEQYF; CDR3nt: TGCGCCAGCAGCTTGGGTACTAGCGGGAGTCCAAGCTCCTACGAGCAGTACTTC
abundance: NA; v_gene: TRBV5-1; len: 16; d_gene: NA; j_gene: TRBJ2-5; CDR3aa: CASSFSPSGLQETQYF; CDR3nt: TGCGCCAGCAGCTTTAGCCCGAGCGGACTCCAAGAGACCCAGTACTTC